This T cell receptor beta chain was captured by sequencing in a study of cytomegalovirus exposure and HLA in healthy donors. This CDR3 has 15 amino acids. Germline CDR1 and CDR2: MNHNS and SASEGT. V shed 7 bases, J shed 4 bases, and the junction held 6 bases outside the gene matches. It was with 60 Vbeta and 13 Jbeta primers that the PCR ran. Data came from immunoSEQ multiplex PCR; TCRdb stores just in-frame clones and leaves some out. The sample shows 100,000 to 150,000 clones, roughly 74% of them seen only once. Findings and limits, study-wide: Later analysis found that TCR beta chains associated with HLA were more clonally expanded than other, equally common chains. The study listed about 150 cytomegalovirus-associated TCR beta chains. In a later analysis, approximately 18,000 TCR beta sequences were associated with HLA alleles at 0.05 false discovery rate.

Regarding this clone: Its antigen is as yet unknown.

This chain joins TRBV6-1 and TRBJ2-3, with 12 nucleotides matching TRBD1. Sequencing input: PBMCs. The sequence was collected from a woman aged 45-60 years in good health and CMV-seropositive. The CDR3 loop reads CASTTGTGGADTQYF. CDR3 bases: TGTGCCAGCACCACCGGGACAGGGGGCGCAGATACGCAGTATTTT.